Shown below are 14 T cell receptor beta chains from a single sample sequenced in a study of T cells in Graves' hyperthyroidism and ophthalmopathy. Researchers amplified the TCR beta CDR3 regions from RNA transcripts. The TCR CDR3 first-round RT-PCR relied on the HTBI primer set. TCRdb processed the multiplex PCR reads anew with MiXCR; each CDR3 protein has one entry. Of 400,000 to 500,000 distinct CDR3 sequences in the sample, over 13% are singletons; the top ten hold around 17%. The sample consisted of blood. The source is a young woman with Graves' hyperthyroidism.

In this sample, this clonotype turned up many times. V and J are TRBV12-3 or TRBV12-4 and TRBJ2-5; possible D gene TRBD1, 6 bases. The ends were cut back, 5 bases at V and 6 bases at J, with 22 bases in the middle. CDR3 length equals 16 residues. The CDR3 DNA sequence: TGTGCCAGCAGTCCGCCCGGGACACGGCTAGGCCAGACCCAGTACTTC. Residues: CASSPPGTRLGQTQYF.

The V and J genes are TRBV28 and TRBJ2-5, with D hard to call. Germline loops: CDR1 MDHEN, CDR2 SYDVKM. Deletions cut 1 base from V and 2 bases from J, with 8 bases between. The CDR3 has 14 amino acids. The CDR3 bases are TGTGCCAGCAGTTTATCAGATTTTCAAGAGACCCAGTACTTC. It codes for CASSLSDFQETQYF.

This clonotype was seen many times. This chain joins TRBV13 and TRBJ2-5; D is undetermined. Germline values: CDR1 PRHDT, CDR2 FYEKMQ (reference sequence). There are 14 residues in the CDR3. V lost 1 base and J lost 4, with 10 bases in between. The CDR3 DNA is TGTGCCAGCAGCTTAGTTAGTTTGGGAGAGACCCAGTACTTC. Its translation: CASSLVSLGETQYF.

The chain employs TRBV12-3 or TRBV12-4 and TRBJ2-3; 11 positions match TRBD2. After removal of 7 bases from V and 1 base from J, the junction contained 25 bases not matched to a gene. CDR3 length equals 22 residues. The CDR3 coding sequence is TGTGCCAGCAAACCGCACAGGTCCGGGACTAGCGGCTCACCCCTACGCACAGATACGCAGTATTTT. It codes for CASKPHRSGTSGSPLRTDTQYF.

Turning to this clonotype: This likely comes from a read error, as the CDR3 has no conserved phenylalanine or tryptophan at its end. The J gene is TRBJ1-1, the V gene TRBV7-3; 7 nucleotides match TRBD1. The length of the CDR3 is 15 residues. The V gene's germline CDR1 is SGHTA and CDR2 FQGTGA. Trimming at V came to 5 bases and at J to 3 bases, leaving 9 bases not matched to a gene. The chain's CDR3 is CASSPSITGDTEAFS. The CDR3 DNA follows: TGTGCCAGCAGCCCCTCGATTACAGGGGACACTGAAGCTTTCTCT.

In regard to this clonotype: Possible read error: a much larger clone is one base away. The chain links TRBV10-1 to TRBJ2-1; 8 bases agree with TRBD2. This CDR3 contains 15 residues. The germline V gene encodes CDR1 WNHNN and CDR2 SYGVQD (reference sequence). The CDR3 DNA follows: TGCGTCAGCAGTGAGTCAAGCGGGAGCTTCTATGAGCAGTTCTTC. It encodes CVSSESSGSFYEQFF.

J is TRBJ1-2 and V is TRBV24-1; no definite D call. This CDR3 is built from 17 residues. V was clipped by 4 bases and J by 0 bases, with 17 bases between them. Germline V gene lookup returns CDR1 KGHDR and CDR2 SFDVKD. The CDR3 DNA reads as TGTGCCACCAGTGACCCCAAGGACGGCACCACTAACTATGGCTACACCTTC. Protein sequence: CATSDPKDGTTNYGYTF.

This clonotype was found many times. The chain links TRBV30 to TRBJ1-2, with 7 bases that match TRBD1. Germline V gene lookup returns CDR1 GTSNPN and CDR2 SVGIG (reference sequence). V shed 0 bases and J 4 bases; nucleotides not matched to a gene: 2. This CDR3 contains 13 residues. The CDR3 DNA is TGTGCCTGGAGTGTGAAGGGGGCCTATGGCTACACCTTC. This encodes CAWSVKGAYGYTF. The complete variable domain, with remaining parts taken from reference TRBV30 and TRBJ1-2, reads SQTIHQWPATLVQPVGSPLSLECTVEGTSNPNLYWYRQAAGRGLQLLFYSVGIGQISSEVPQNLSASRPQDRQFILSSKKLLLSDSGFYLCAWSVKGAYGYTFGSGTRLTVV.

This clonotype has more than one count but fewer than ten. One base away lies a much larger clone, so this may be a sequencing read error. The chain uses TRBV2 and TRBJ2-7, with D uncertain. The CDR3 extends over 13 amino acids. In germline, CDR1 is SNHLY, CDR2 FYNNEI. The germline V and J ends were trimmed by 7 bases and 2 bases, with 12 bases remaining between them. The CDR3 DNA reads TGTGCCAGCATCCTGGACCCGACCTACGAGCAGTACGTC. Its protein is CASILDPTYEQYV.

This clonotype was observed many times. This sequence joins TRBV11-2 and TRBJ2-2; D is unclear. This CDR3 has 16 amino acids. Germline V gene lookup returns CDR1 SGHAT and CDR2 FQNNGV. V dropped 1 base and J dropped 3 bases, with 12 bases sitting between them. The CDR3 spells CASSLGLGWDTGELFF. The CDR3 DNA reads TGTGCCAGCAGCTTAGGGTTAGGGTGGGACACCGGGGAGCTGTTTTTT.

The J gene is TRBJ1-5, the V gene TRBV2; D remains ambiguous. CDR1 is SNHLY, CDR2 FYNNEI, per germline. The CDR3 runs to 17 residues. The V gene lost 6 bases and the J gene lost 0 bases, with 18 bases spanning the gap. The CDR3, as DNA: TGTGCCAGCAGACCGAATGTCGGATTTTATAGCAATCAGCCCCAGCATTTT. It is translated as CASRPNVGFYSNQPQHF.

This clonotype has a handful of counts. The genes are TRBV10-2 and TRBJ1-1; 10 bases are a match to TRBD1. Losses at the gene ends were 2 bases for V and 4 bases for J; bases not matched to a gene: 4. The CDR3 is 15 amino acids. Germline V gene data show CDR1 as WSHSY and CDR2 as SAAADI. The CDR3 reads CASSEKTGGVTEAFF. In DNA form, the CDR3 reads TGCGCCAGCAGTGAGAAGACAGGGGGCGTCACTGAAGCTTTCTTT.

This clonotype has only a few counts. CDR3 DNA sequence: TGCAGTGCTAGAGCAACCGGGACGCGGGCTTTCTTT. It translates to CSARATGTRAFF. The rearrangement links TRBV20-1 to TRBJ1-1, with D possibly TRBD1 on 5 matching bases. The CDR3 contains 12 residues. Germline CDR1 DFQATT, CDR2 SNEGSKA (reference sequence). Trimming left V 1 base short and J 11 bases short, with 14 bases between.

This clonotype was seen at least ten times. J is TRBJ2-7 and V is TRBV20-1; 9 bases align to TRBD2. This CDR3 contains 14 residues. Germline V CDR1 and CDR2: DFQATT, SNEGSKA (reference sequence). V trimming: 7 bases; J trimming: 1 base; junction bases outside the gene matches: 8. The DNA of the CDR3 is TGCAGTGTCACCCCGGGACTAGCTTCCTACGAGCAGTACTTC. This encodes CSVTPGLASYEQYF.